This TCR beta chain emerged from a study of T cell responses to AZD1222 COVID-19 vaccine. The CDR3 sequence is 13 residues long. The germline CDR1 and CDR2 sequences are MDHEN and SYDVKM. Trimming shortened V by 5 bases and J by 6 bases, and 10 bases separated the two germline ends. Sequenced by immunoSEQ multiplex PCR; TCRdb stores in-frame clones only, minus some. Here the sample spans roughly 70,000 clones, approximately 85% being singletons. General study results and limits: Females made up more of the donors, who were largely white British, and clonal diversity may have come out too low. Two AZD1222 doses significantly raised spike-specific TCR breadth and depth over controls. Targets within unmutated variant regions were reportedly found for nearly half of spike-specific TCRs. Of the AZD1222 recipients, only 5 to 7 were seropositive at baseline.

Ten or more counts support this clone. The target antigen is unknown. V gene TRBV28 combines with J gene TRBJ2-2; no reliable D call. The TCR was taken from an adult in good health. The sample in question was peripheral blood, obtained on day 0 of MenACWY control vaccination. CDR3 amino acids: CASSRSRSGELFF. CDR3 nucleotide sequence: TGTGCCAGCAGTCGGAGCCGTTCCGGGGAGCTGTTTTTT.